This entry concerns a single T cell receptor beta chain. These data belong to a study of blood T cell repertoires in COVID-19. The protocol was immunoSEQ multiplex PCR, while the TCRdb copy is restricted to in-frame clones and leaves out a portion. This table has 150,000 to 200,000 clones, 84% appearing once. J gave up 4 bases and V 4 bases, and 8 bases lay outside the gene matches. Germline CDR1 and CDR2: MNHNS and SASEGT. The CDR3 loop spans 16 amino acids. V is TRBV6-1 and J is TRBJ2-2; 8 bases map to TRBD1. Sequenced material: peripheral blood. The source is a woman in her seventies with COVID-19, enrolled during active disease. CDR3 protein: CASSGYRGASTGELFF. DNA of the CDR3: TGTGCCAGCAGTGGATACAGGGGGGCGTCCACCGGGGAGCTGTTTTTT.